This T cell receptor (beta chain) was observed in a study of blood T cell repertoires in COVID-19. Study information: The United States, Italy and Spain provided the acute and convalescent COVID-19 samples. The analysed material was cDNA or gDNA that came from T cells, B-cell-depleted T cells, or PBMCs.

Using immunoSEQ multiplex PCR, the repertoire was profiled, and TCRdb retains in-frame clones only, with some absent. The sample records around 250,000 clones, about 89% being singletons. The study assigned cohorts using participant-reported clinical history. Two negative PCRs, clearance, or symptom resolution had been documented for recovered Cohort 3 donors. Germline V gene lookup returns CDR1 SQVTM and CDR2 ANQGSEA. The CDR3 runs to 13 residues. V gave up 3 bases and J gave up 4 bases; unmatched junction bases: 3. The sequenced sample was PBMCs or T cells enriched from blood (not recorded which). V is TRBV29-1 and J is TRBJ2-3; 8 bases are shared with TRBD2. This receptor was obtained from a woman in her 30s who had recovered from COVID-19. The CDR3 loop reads CSVDTGGADTQYF. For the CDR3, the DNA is TGCAGCGTTGATACGGGAGGGGCAGATACGCAGTATTTT.